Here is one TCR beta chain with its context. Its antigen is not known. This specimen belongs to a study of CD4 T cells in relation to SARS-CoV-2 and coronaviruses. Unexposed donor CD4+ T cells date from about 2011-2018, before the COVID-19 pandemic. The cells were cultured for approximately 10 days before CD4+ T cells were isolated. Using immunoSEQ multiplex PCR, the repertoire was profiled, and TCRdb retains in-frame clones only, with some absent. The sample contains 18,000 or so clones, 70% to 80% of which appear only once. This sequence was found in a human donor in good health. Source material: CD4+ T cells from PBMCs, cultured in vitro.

CDR3 loop: CASSLGHSYEQYF. Here the CDR3 DNA reads TGTGCCAGCAGTTTAGGACACTCCTACGAGCAGTACTTC. This chain joins TRBV28 and TRBJ2-7, with D maybe TRBD1 (5 bases). CDR1 is MDHEN, CDR2 SYDVKM, per germline. This CDR3 contains 13 residues. V lost 2 bases and J 0 bases, leaving 5 bases between the germline ends.